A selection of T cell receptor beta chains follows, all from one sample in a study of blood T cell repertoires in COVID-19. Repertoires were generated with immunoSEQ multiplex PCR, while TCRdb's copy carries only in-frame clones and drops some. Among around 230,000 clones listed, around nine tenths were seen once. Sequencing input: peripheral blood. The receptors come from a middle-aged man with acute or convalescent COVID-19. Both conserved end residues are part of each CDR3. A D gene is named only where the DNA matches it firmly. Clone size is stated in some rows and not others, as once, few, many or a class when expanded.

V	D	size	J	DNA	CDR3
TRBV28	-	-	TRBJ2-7	TGTGCCAGCAATGAGCTTTCAGGGGTCTCCTACGAGCAGTACTTC	CASNELSGVSYEQYF
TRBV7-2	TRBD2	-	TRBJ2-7	TGTGCCACCCGCGGGGGGGGGACAGTAAGCTACGAGCAGTACTTC	CATRGGGTVSYEQYF
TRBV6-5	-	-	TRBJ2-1	TGTGCCAGCAGCGGGAGCTCGCGGGATGAGCAGTTCTTC	CASSGSSRDEQFF
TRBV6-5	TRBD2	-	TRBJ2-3	TGTGCCAGCAGTTACTCGCGGCTAGCGGGGCCGGATACGCAGTATTTT	CASSYSRLAGPDTQYF
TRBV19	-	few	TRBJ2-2	TGTGCCAGTAGTATAGTCGGGACAAGGAACACCGGGGAGCTGTTTTTT	CASSIVGTRNTGELFF
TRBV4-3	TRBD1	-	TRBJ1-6	TGCGCCAGCAGCCAAAGCGCAGGGGGCTTGGGTTCACCCCTCCACTTT	CASSQSAGGLGSPLHF
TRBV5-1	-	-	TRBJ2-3	TGCGCCAGCAGCTTTGACAACGGAGGTACGCAGTATTTT	CASSFDNGGTQYF
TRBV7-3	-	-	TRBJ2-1	TGTGCCCGGAATGAGCAGTTCTTC	CARNEQFF
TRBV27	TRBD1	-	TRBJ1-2	TGTGCCAGCAGTTTATATCCAGGGGGGTGGGGCTACACCTTC	CASSLYPGGWGYTF
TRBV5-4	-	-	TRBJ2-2	TGTGCCAGCAGCTTGGGGCTGGGGGCCCATAACACCGGGGAGCTGTTTTTT	CASSLGLGAHNTGELFF
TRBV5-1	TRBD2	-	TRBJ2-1	TGCGCCAGCAGCTTGGGTCGGCGGGAGGCCTTCCTTAATGAGCAGTTCTTC	CASSLGRREAFLNEQFF
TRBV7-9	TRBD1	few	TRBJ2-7	TGTGCCAGCAGCTTAGGGAACAGGGGGACCTACGAGCAGTACTTC	CASSLGNRGTYEQYF
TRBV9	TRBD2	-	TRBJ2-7	TGTGCCAGCAGCAGCGGGAGCCCCCTATCCGAGCAGTACTTC	CASSSGSPLSEQYF
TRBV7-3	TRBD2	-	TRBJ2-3	TGTGCCAGCAGCTTGGTAGCGGGAGGTCCCAGCACAGATACGCAGTATTTT	CASSLVAGGPSTDTQYF
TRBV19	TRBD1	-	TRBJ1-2	TGTGCCAGTAGTACGGACAGGGCCTACTATGGCTACACCTTC	CASSTDRAYYGYTF
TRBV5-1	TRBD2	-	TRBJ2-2	TGCGCCAGCAGCTTGGGGACTCGCGGGGGGCCAGGGACCGGGGAGCTGTTTTTT	CASSLGTRGGPGTGELFF
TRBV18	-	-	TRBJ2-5	TGTGCCAGCTCACCACTGACTGGTACCCAAGAGACCCAGTACTTC	CASSPLTGTQETQYF
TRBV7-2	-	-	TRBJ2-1	TGTGCCAGCAGCTTAGTACTTGGGGCGGGGAGTGGATTCTTC	CASSLVLGAGSGFF
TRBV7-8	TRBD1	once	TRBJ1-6	TGTGCCAGCAGCTTAGTGCAGGGGGCGCGTAATTCACCCCTCCACTTT	CASSLVQGARNSPLHF
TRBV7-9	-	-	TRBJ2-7	TGTGCCAGCAGTCCCGGGACAAGATCCTACGAGCAGTACTTC	CASSPGTRSYEQYF
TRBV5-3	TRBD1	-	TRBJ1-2	TGTGCCAGAAGCCTCGGACAGGGGGATCCTTATGGCTACACCTTC	CARSLGQGDPYGYTF
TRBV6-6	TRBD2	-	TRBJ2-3	TGTGCCAGCGAGAGGGCGGGAGCCGCAGATACGCAGTATTTT	CASERAGAADTQYF
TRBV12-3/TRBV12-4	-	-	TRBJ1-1	TGTGCCAGCTTATCAGACAGCTCCGAAGCTTTCTTT	CASLSDSSEAFF
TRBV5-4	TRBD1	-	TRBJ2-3	TGTGCCAGCAGCCAACCGGGACAGACAAGAGATACGCAGTATTTT	CASSQPGQTRDTQYF
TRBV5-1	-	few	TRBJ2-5	TGCGCCAGCAGCTTGGAGGGAGCAGAGACCCAGTACTTC	CASSLEGAETQYF
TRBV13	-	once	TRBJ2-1	TGTGCCAGCAGCTTATTAGGGAGGTCCTACAATGAGCAGTTCTTC	CASSLLGRSYNEQFF
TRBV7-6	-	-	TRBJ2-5	TGTGCCAGCAGCCCGTCGAGTGGGACCCAGTACTTC	CASSPSSGTQYF
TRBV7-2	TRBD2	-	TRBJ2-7	TGTGCCAGCAGCCCCCGACTAGCGGGAGTCGTCCACGAGCAGTACTTC	CASSPRLAGVVHEQYF
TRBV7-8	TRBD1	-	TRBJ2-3	TGTGCCAGCAGCTTTAGACAGGGGTTAGATACGCAGTATTTT	CASSFRQGLDTQYF
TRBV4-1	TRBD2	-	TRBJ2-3	TGCGCCAGCAGCTGGTCTAGCGGAACAGATACGCAGTATTTT	CASSWSSGTDTQYF
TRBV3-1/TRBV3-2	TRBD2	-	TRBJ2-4	TGTGCCAGCAGCCAAGTTGTTAGCGGGGGGGCCTCTCCCATTCAGTACTTC	CASSQVVSGGASPIQYF
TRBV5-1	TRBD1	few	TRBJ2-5	TGCGCCAGCAGCTTGGAAGGGACAGGGGGCAAGACCCAGTACTTC	CASSLEGTGGKTQYF
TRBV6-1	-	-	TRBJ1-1	TGTGCCAGCAGTGAAGTTCGGGGGTTCACTGAAGCTTTCTTT	CASSEVRGFTEAFF
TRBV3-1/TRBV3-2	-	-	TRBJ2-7	TGTGCCAGCAGCCAAGGCATAACGGGCAAAAGGGGGGAGCAGTACTTC	CASSQGITGKRGEQYF
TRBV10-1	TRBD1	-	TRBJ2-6	TGCGCCAGCAGCAGACAGGGCACTGGGGCCAACGTCCTGACTTTC	CASSRQGTGANVLTF
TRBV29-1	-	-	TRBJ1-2	TGCAGCGTGTCGACAGCGGGGAACTATGGCTACACCTTC	CSVSTAGNYGYTF
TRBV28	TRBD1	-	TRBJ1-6	TGTGCCAGCAGGGGACAGGGGGATTATAATTCACCCCTCCACTTT	CASRGQGDYNSPLHF
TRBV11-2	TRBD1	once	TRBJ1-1	TGTGCCAGCAGCCCAGGACAGGGGGCGGGCACTGAAGCTTTCTTT	CASSPGQGAGTEAFF
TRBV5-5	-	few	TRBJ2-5	TGTGCCAGCAGCCCCCGGACTAATCAAGAGACCCAGTACTTC	CASSPRTNQETQYF
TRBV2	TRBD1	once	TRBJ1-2	TGTGCCAGCAGGGGGACAGGGATAAGCTACACCTTC	CASRGTGISYTF
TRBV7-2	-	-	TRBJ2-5	TGTGCCAGCAGCTCTCAGATCACGGAGACCCAGTACTTC	CASSSQITETQYF
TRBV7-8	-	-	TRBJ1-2	TGTGCCAGCAGCTTAGCGACAGGATCGAACTATGGCTACACCTTC	CASSLATGSNYGYTF